One sample yielded the 11 T cell receptor beta chains listed below, sequenced in a study of early T cells in non-severe SARS-CoV-2 infection (dated by TCRdb to about 2021). The library was obtained by 5' RACE. The sequencer listed for this sample is NextSeq 500. TCRdb applied fastp at Q25 and MiXCR to the public reads, then kept only in-frame beta chains. Every distinct CDR3 protein forms one entry, paired with its most common genes and DNA. Within this sample are around 61,000 distinct CDR3 sequences, with about 11% of them counted one time only. Jointly, the top ten make up 6.5% of the sample. Sequencing input: whole blood. All receptors come from an adult who was a healthcare worker with PCR-confirmed SARS-CoV-2 infection or an uninfected control (not recorded which).

With regard to this clonotype: This sequence may be a read error, since a much larger clone differs from it by one base. V usage is TRBV18 and J usage is TRBJ1-6; D unresolved. Germline-derived CDR1 and CDR2 are KGHSH and LQKENI. The length of the CDR3 is 15 residues. This chain's CDR3 is CVSSHGVKAGSPLHF. The CDR3, as DNA: TGTGTCAGCTCACACGGGGTGAAGGCGGGTTCACCCCTCCACTTT.

This clonotype was seen at least ten times. The chain carries TRBV27 and TRBJ2-1; 7 nucleotides agree with TRBD2. Germline CDR1 and CDR2: MNHEY and SMNVEV (reference sequence). The V segment lost 2 bases and the J segment 9 bases; nucleotides outside the gene matches: 10. This CDR3 region has 15 residues. The CDR3 region is CASSLRGGQLFEQFF. The DNA for the CDR3 is TGTGCCAGCAGTTTACGGGGAGGGCAATTGTTTGAGCAGTTCTTC.

In its sample, this clonotype was seen a few times. The V gene is TRBV7-2, the J gene TRBJ2-1, with TRBD2 identical over 8 bases. V lost 3 bases, J lost 7 bases, and 8 bases stayed unmatched. CDR1 and CDR2 from the germline V gene are SGHTA and FQGNSA. This CDR3 contains 15 residues. The CDR3 sequence: CASSFGGTRGNEQFF. CDR3 DNA: TGTGCCAGCAGCTTTGGGGGGACTAGAGGGAATGAGCAGTTCTTC.

This clonotype was observed many times. The chain is built from TRBV29-1 and TRBJ2-5; 8 positions match TRBD1. Germline V gives CDR1 SQVTM, CDR2 ANQGSEA. This CDR3 spans 14 amino acids. V lost 3 bases to trimming and J lost 4 bases; unmatched junction nucleotides: 7. The CDR3 DNA reads as TGCAGCGTTGAGTGGAGGGGACAGGTAGAGACCCAGTACTTC. Translation: CSVEWRGQVETQYF.

This clonotype was picked up many times. J is TRBJ1-1 and V is TRBV7-2, with D possibly being TRBD1 (6 bases). Trimming stripped 2 bases from V and 2 bases from J, with 18 bases between. Germline values: CDR1 SGHTA, CDR2 FQGNSA. This CDR3 is built from 17 residues. The CDR3 nucleotides read TGTGCCAGCAGCTTATACGGTGCGGGGGGCCGTAACACTGAAGCTTTCTTT. Protein: CASSLYGAGGRNTEAFF.

This clonotype was seen many times. V and J are TRBV5-1 and TRBJ2-1, with D unresolved. The CDR3 is 15 residues long. Between the trimmed V and J ends, which lost 2 bases and 0 bases, there was a span of 9 bases. Germline-derived CDR1 and CDR2 are SGHRS and YFSETQ. CDR3 sequence reads: CASSLEPGSYNEQFF. The CDR3 coding sequence is TGCGCCAGCAGCTTAGAACCCGGCTCCTACAATGAGCAGTTCTTC.

The V and J genes are TRBV7-2 and TRBJ2-7; 7 bases align to TRBD1. The CDR3 is made up of 15 amino acids. Unmatched junction bases numbered 10, after V lost 5 bases and J lost 3 bases. Germline CDR1 and CDR2: SGHTA and FQGNSA. This CDR3 reads CASSTNRGLLYEQYF. The CDR3 coding sequence is TGTGCCAGCAGCACCAACAGGGGTCTCCTCTACGAGCAGTACTTC. The whole variable domain, filled in from reference TRBV7-2 and TRBJ2-7, reads GAGVSQSPSNKVTEKGKDVELRCDPISGHTALYWYRQSLGQGLEFLIYFQGNSAPDKSGLPSDRFSAERTGGSVSTLTIQRTQQEDSAVYLCASSTNRGLLYEQYFGPGTRLTVT.

This clonotype was detected a few times. J is TRBJ2-6 and V is TRBV4-3; 9 bases map to TRBD2. This CDR3 has 18 residues. Germline V CDR1 and CDR2: LGHNA, YSLEER. The ends lost 3 bases at V and 0 bases at J; junction bases unmatched: 6. The CDR3 DNA is TGCGCCAGCAGCCAGGGAGATAGCGGGAGCTCTGGGGCCAACGTCCTGACTTTC. Translated: CASSQGDSGSSGANVLTF.

This clonotype came up a few times. The CDR3 region has the DNA TGTGCCAGTAGTATCTACAGGGGGCGAGGCTATGGCTACACCTTC. Its protein is CASSIYRGRGYGYTF. The gene calls are TRBV19 and TRBJ1-2, with 9 bases fitting TRBD1. This CDR3 is built from 15 residues. Germline V gene data show CDR1 as LNHDA and CDR2 as SQIVND (reference sequence). Losses at the gene ends were 3 bases for V and 4 bases for J; bases not matched to a gene: 6.

The chain recombines TRBV20-1 with TRBJ2-3; no firm D call. Germline CDR1 DFQATT, CDR2 SNEGSKA (reference sequence). The CDR3 consists of 14 residues. Deletions cut 7 bases from V and 0 bases from J, with 14 bases between. CDR3 residues: CSVSTSSSTDTQYF. The CDR3, as DNA: TGCAGTGTTTCGACATCCTCTAGCACAGATACGCAGTATTTT.

This clonotype showed up just a few times. The rearrangement uses TRBV18 and TRBJ2-3; D tentatively reads TRBD1 or TRBD2 (6 bases each). The length of the CDR3 is 15 residues. Germline lookup yields CDR1 KGHSH and CDR2 LQKENI. V lost 0 bases and J 3 bases, leaving 10 bases between the germline ends. CDR3 DNA: TGTGCCAGCTCACCACCCGGGGGCCGGACAGATACGCAGTATTTT. It translates to CASSPPGGRTDTQYF.